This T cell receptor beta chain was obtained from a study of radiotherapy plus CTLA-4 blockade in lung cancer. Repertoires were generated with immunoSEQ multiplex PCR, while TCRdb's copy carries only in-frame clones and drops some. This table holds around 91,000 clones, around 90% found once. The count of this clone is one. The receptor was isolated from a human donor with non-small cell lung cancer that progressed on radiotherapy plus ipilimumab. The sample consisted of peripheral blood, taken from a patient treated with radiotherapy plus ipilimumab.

The CDR3 DNA is TGCGCCAGCAGCTTATTCCCAGAAGAGACCCAGTACTTC. The encoded protein is CASSLFPEETQYF. The J gene is TRBJ2-5, the V gene TRBV5-1, with D unresolved. V was trimmed by 2 bases and J by 3 bases, leaving 8 bases between them. Per the germline V gene, CDR1 is SGHRS and CDR2 is YFSETQ. The CDR3 extends over 13 amino acids.